This T cell receptor beta chain was documented in a study of blood T cell repertoires in COVID-19. Study-level background: The United States, Italy and Spain were the sources of the acute and convalescent COVID-19 samples.

Trimming removed 6 bases at V and 0 bases at J, with 17 bases between. The CDR3 extends over 16 amino acids. Germline V gives CDR1 KGHSH, CDR2 LQKENI. Per the authors' pipeline: Counts of nucleated cells, estimated from reference gene primer amplification, were obtained. The repertoire was sequenced with immunoSEQ multiplex PCR; TCRdb's copy has only in-frame clones and lacks some. D and trimming come from the DNA, and the V and J calls and clone size come from that table. The profile covers a few hundred thousand clones, with around 86% appearing a single time and 7% to 7.5% taken by the ten largest. Everyone who took part was roughly 18 to 89 years old, and they came from about two dozen US areas.

The specimen was PBMCs or T cells enriched from blood (not recorded which). This receptor was identified in a man aged 30 to 45 in a cohort exposed to, infected with or recovered from COVID-19 (not recorded which). This chain links TRBV18 with TRBJ1-1; D call uncertain. The CDR3, as DNA: TGTGCCAGCTCCCCTCGGTCCCCCCGAGTGAACACTGAAGCTTTCTTT. Protein: CASSPRSPRVNTEAFF.